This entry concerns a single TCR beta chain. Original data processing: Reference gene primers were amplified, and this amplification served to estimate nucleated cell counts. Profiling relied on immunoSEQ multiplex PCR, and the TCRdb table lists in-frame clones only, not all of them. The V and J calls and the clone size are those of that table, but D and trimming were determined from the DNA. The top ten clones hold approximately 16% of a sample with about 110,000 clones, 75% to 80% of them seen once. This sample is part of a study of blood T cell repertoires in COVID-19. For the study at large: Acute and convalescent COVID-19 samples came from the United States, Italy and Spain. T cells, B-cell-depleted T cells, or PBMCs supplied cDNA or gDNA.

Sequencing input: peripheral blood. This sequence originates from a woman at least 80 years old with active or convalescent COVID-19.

CDR3: CASRVHRDRGHEKLFF. The CDR3 DNA follows: TGTGCCAGCAGGGTACACCGGGACAGGGGGCATGAAAAACTGTTTTTT. The V gene is TRBV4-2, the J gene TRBJ1-4; 12 nucleotides line up with TRBD1. The CDR3 sequence is 16 residues long. V shed 6 bases, J shed 6 bases, and the junction held 8 bases outside the gene matches. Germline CDR1 is LGHNA and CDR2 is YNFKEQ.